This TCR beta chain was sequenced for a study of cytomegalovirus exposure and HLA in healthy donors. In the study overall: A prior analysis found 117 million unique TCR beta sequences from 150 million to 200 million T cells. Whole-study results and caveats: The HLA-A and HLA-B alleles of most subjects were reportedly predicted accurately from TCR beta sequences. It was only CMV serostatus that was available as immune exposure information.

Amplification used 60 Vbeta primers and 13 Jbeta primers. Sequencing was performed with immunoSEQ multiplex PCR; in TCRdb, only in-frame clones are kept and a portion is missing. The data contain 82,000 or so clones, approximately 74% of them singletons. With respect to this clone: Its antigen is still unknown.

V shed 6 bases, J shed 7 bases, and the junction held 8 bases outside the gene matches. CDR1 MNHNS and CDR2 SASEGT come from the germline V gene. The CDR3 loop spans 14 amino acids. Sequencing was done on a sample of PBMCs. This rearrangement joins TRBV6-1 to TRBJ1-4; 7 nucleotides align to TRBD1. This clonotype originated in a woman aged 50 to 65 in good health and CMV-seropositive. The CDR3 is CASRLGGAGEKLFF. In DNA, the CDR3 is TGTGCCAGCAGGTTAGGGGGCGCTGGTGAAAAACTGTTTTTT.